These 9 T cell receptor beta chains originate from one sample sequenced in a study of cytomegalovirus exposure and HLA in healthy donors. Researchers ran the PCR with 60 Vbeta and 13 Jbeta primers. Method: immunoSEQ multiplex PCR; TCRdb's copy keeps in-frame clones and lacks some. Its table lists about 33,000 clones. Sample: PBMCs. Receptors originate from a woman aged 40 to 50 in good health and CMV-seropositive.

The chain employs TRBV18 and TRBJ2-3; 10 bases are shared with TRBD1. V gave up 5 bases and J gave up 0 bases; unmatched junction bases: 2. CDR1 and CDR2 (germline): KGHSH, LQKENI. The CDR3 is 15 amino acids. The CDR3 DNA reads as TGTGCCAGCTCAAGACAGGGGGCTAGCACAGATACGCAGTATTTT. This translates into CASSRQGASTDTQYF.

This clone is called medium-sized based on its frequency. The rearrangement joins TRBV5-1 to TRBJ2-1; possible D gene TRBD1, 5 bases. The CDR3 sequence is 13 residues long. Between the trimmed V and J ends, which lost 5 bases and 7 bases, there was a span of 13 bases. Germline CDR1 SGHRS, CDR2 YFSETQ. CDR3 loop: CASSGQGWNEQFF. CDR3 DNA sequence: TGCGCCAGCAGTGGTCAGGGTTGGAATGAGCAGTTCTTC.

The chain couples TRBV5-4 to TRBJ2-1; D is ambiguous. Trimming took 4 bases from V and 11 from J, leaving 13 bases between them. CDR3 length: 12 residues. The V gene's germline CDR1 is SGHNT and CDR2 YYREEE (reference sequence). The DNA of the CDR3 is TGTGCCAGCAGCCCCGGTTTAGCTAAGCAGTTCTTC. Its protein product is CASSPGLAKQFF.

The chain uses TRBV5-4 and TRBJ1-2; possible D gene TRBD1, 6 bases. V dropped 4 bases and J dropped 7 bases, with 14 bases sitting between them. CDR3 length: 13 amino acids. In germline, CDR1 is SGHNT, CDR2 YYREEE (reference sequence). In DNA, the CDR3 is TGTGCCAGCAGCAGTCTGACAGGAGGTGGCTACACCTTC. It translates to CASSSLTGGGYTF.

The genes are TRBV7-9 and TRBJ1-1; D not certain. From germline, CDR1 is SEHNR and CDR2 FQNEAQ (reference sequence). This CDR3 region has 15 residues. The V and J ends lost 1 base and 5 bases respectively, with 14 bases between them. For the CDR3, the DNA is TGTGCCAGCAGCTTAGTTAGCGGGAGGTCGACTGAAGCTTTCTTT. It encodes CASSLVSGRSTEAFF.

The CDR3 DNA reads as TGTGCCAGCAGCGCACACGTGAGGGGAGGGACAGGGGCGAACACTGAAGCTTTCTTT. Its protein product is CASSAHVRGGTGANTEAFF. The chain couples TRBV7-2 to TRBJ1-1, with 10 positions matching TRBD1. This CDR3 is 19 amino acids long. V gave up 5 bases and J gave up 1 base; unmatched junction bases: 16. Germline lookup yields CDR1 SGHTA and CDR2 FQGNSA.

The rearrangement joins TRBV7-9 to TRBJ2-6; 10 nucleotides align to TRBD1. Trimming cost V 5 bases and J 15 bases; bases outside gene matches: 10. This CDR3 has 14 amino acids. CDR1 is SEHNR and CDR2 is FQNEAQ in the germline V gene (reference sequence). CDR3 bases: TGTGCCAGCAGCGACCGGGACAGGGGTGAGTCCCTGACTTTC. Its protein product is CASSDRDRGESLTF. Complete variable domain (other parts from reference TRBV7-9 and TRBJ2-6): DTGVSQNPRHKITKRGQNVTFRCDPISEHNRLYWYRQTLGQGPEFLTYFQNEAQLEKSRLLSDRFSAERPKGSFSTLEIQRTEQGDSAMYLCASSDRDRGESLTFGAGSRLTVL.

The chain uses TRBV4-1 and TRBJ1-5, with 8 bases identical to TRBD1. After removal of 1 base from V and 8 bases from J, the junction contained 4 bases not matched to a gene. This CDR3 spans 14 amino acids. CDR1 MGHRA and CDR2 YSYEKL come from the germline V gene. CDR3 in amino acids: CASSQGQGAKPQHF. DNA of the CDR3: TGCGCCAGCAGCCAAGGGCAGGGGGCGAAGCCCCAGCATTTT.

In DNA form, the CDR3 reads TGTGCCAGCTCACCCAACAGGGGTGAGTACGGTGAAGCTTTCTTT. Translation gives CASSPNRGEYGEAFF. The gene calls are TRBV18 and TRBJ1-1; 7 bases fit TRBD1. Per germline, CDR1 KGHSH and CDR2 LQKENI. There are 15 residues in the CDR3. Unmatched junction bases numbered 11, after V lost 3 bases and J lost 7 bases.